This T cell receptor (beta chain) stems from a study of cytomegalovirus exposure and HLA in healthy donors. Study-level findings and limits: Further analysis was carried out later, and it showed several of the most significant clusters appearing linked to common viral pathogens. Presence/absence results assume similar sequencing depth per donor, which may not hold. Researchers reported in a later analysis that a missense DCLRE1C variant was tied to TCR beta V- and J-gene trimming.

A word on this clone: The antigen is unknown.

J gave up 3 bases and V 1 base, and 3 bases lay outside the gene matches. CDR3 size: 15 residues. The germline CDR1 and CDR2 sequences are MNHNS and SASEGT. The PCR ran on 60 Vbeta and 13 Jbeta primers. Profiling relied on immunoSEQ multiplex PCR, and the TCRdb table lists in-frame clones only, not all of them. Seen here are more than 90,000 clones, roughly three quarters observed once, and the top ten hold around 0.74%. Healthy bone marrow donors formed the donor group. Sequenced input: PBMCs. The chain employs TRBV6-1 and TRBJ1-2; 9 nucleotides line up with TRBD1. The origin of this receptor is a woman between 55 and 75 years old in good health and CMV-seronegative. In DNA form, the CDR3 reads TGTGCCAGCAGTGAAGGACAGGGGGTCTACTATGGCTACACCTTC. This encodes CASSEGQGVYYGYTF.